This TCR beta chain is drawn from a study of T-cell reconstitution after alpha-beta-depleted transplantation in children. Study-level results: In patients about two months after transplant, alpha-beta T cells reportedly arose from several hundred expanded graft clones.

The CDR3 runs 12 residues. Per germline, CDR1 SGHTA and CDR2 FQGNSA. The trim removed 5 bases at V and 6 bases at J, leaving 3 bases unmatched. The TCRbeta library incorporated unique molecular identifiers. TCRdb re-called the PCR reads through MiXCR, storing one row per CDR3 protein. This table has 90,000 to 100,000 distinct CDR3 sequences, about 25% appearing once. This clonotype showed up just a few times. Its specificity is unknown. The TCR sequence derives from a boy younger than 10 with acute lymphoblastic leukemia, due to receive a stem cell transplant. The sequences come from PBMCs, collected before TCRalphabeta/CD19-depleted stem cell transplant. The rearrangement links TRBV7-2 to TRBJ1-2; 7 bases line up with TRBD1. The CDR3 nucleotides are TGTGCCAGCAGCCCCACAGGGGATGGCTACACCTTC. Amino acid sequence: CASSPTGDGYTF. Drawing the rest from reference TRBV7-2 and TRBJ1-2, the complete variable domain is GAGVSQSPSNKVTEKGKDVELRCDPISGHTALYWYRQSLGQGLEFLIYFQGNSAPDKSGLPSDRFSAERTGGSVSTLTIQRTQQEDSAVYLCASSPTGDGYTFGSGTRLTVV.